These 21 T cell receptor beta chains came from one sample sequenced in a study of CD8 T cells in Susac syndrome. Reverse transcription of about 0.45 to 1 ug RNA was performed with random hexamers. From the immunoSEQ multiplex PCR reads, TCRdb called clonotypes with MiXCR, one entry per CDR3 protein. Counted here are around 130,000 distinct CDR3 sequences, approximately 90% occurring once; the ten biggest clones make up around 0.24%. Material: CD8+ T cells from PBMCs. The receptors derive from a human donor with multiple sclerosis.

The V call is TRBV12-3 or TRBV12-4, the J call TRBJ1-1; unclear D gene. CDR3 size: 14 residues. The ends were cut back, 5 bases at V and 5 bases at J, with 15 bases in the middle. CDR3 DNA: TGTGCCAGCAGTCTCTCACCCGCGAGGACTGAAGCTTTCTTT. This gives the protein CASSLSPARTEAFF.

The V call is TRBV30, the J call TRBJ1-1; TRBD1 might be the D (5 bases). CDR1 is GTSNPN and CDR2 is SVGIG in the germline V gene (reference sequence). Trimming shortened V by 3 bases and J by 1 base, and 21 bases separated the two germline ends. CDR3 length equals 17 residues. In DNA, the CDR3 is TGTGCCTGGAGCCTGGGACGAGGATACCTTGGGAACACTGAAGCTTTCTTT. Translated, it gives CAWSLGRGYLGNTEAFF.

The chain employs TRBV6-5 and TRBJ1-3, with no clear D. Germline loops: CDR1 MNHEY, CDR2 SVGAGI. The CDR3 is made up of 13 amino acids. V was pared by 7 bases and J by 8 bases, with 15 bases between. The CDR3 is CASTRLPWDTIYF. DNA for the CDR3: TGTGCCAGCACTCGACTGCCTTGGGACACCATATATTTT.

The V call is TRBV6-5, the J call TRBJ2-3; D assignment may be TRBD1 or TRBD2 (5 bases each). CDR3 size: 13 residues. V dropped 4 bases and J dropped 6 bases, with 11 bases sitting between them. Germline V gives CDR1 MNHEY, CDR2 SVGAGI. CDR3 amino acids: CASSWGPADTQYF. CDR3 DNA: TGTGCCAGCAGTTGGGGACCGGCGGATACGCAGTATTTT.

The chain links TRBV7-9 to TRBJ2-7; weak D call: TRBD2 (6 bases). The CDR3 is 16 amino acids. The V end lost 5 bases, the J end lost 3 bases, and 20 bases lay between the germline ends. Per the germline V gene, CDR1 is SEHNR and CDR2 is FQNEAQ (reference sequence). CDR3 bases: TGTGCCAGCAGCCCCCGGACTCACGGAGGGAACTACGAGCAGTACTTC. As protein: CASSPRTHGGNYEQYF.

The chain uses TRBV7-8 and TRBJ2-7; 7 bases are shared with TRBD2. CDR1 and CDR2 (germline): SGHVS, FQNEAQ. J gave up 4 bases and V 2 bases, and 11 bases lay outside the gene matches. The CDR3 spans 16 residues. CDR3 loop: CASSLSWSASGYEQYF. CDR3 coding DNA: TGTGCCAGCAGCTTAAGTTGGTCTGCTAGCGGATACGAGCAGTACTTC.

This clonotype was recorded only once. The chain uses TRBV29-1 and TRBJ2-5; D might be TRBD2 (5 bases). Between the trimmed V and J ends, which lost 4 bases and 4 bases, there was a span of 16 bases. The length of the CDR3 is 14 residues. The germline gives CDR1 SQVTM, CDR2 ANQGSEA. The chain's CDR3 is CSVVLANPLETQYF. For the CDR3, the DNA is TGCAGCGTTGTTTTAGCGAATCCTTTAGAGACCCAGTACTTC.

This rearrangement joins TRBV11-2 to TRBJ2-7; a possible D gene is TRBD1 (7 bases). Germline V CDR1 and CDR2: SGHAT, FQNNGV. V gave up 4 bases and J gave up 3 bases, with 16 bases separating them. The CDR3 runs 15 residues. CDR3 residues: CASSSEGARGYEQYF. As DNA, the CDR3 is TGTGCCAGCAGCTCAGAGGGGGCGCGGGGCTACGAGCAGTACTTC.

The chain joins TRBV12-3 or TRBV12-4 to TRBJ2-7; no firm D call. The CDR3 is 11 amino acids. V was shortened by 5 bases and J by 6 bases, with 8 bases between the two germline ends. The CDR3 sequence is CASSPGIEQYF. DNA for the CDR3: TGTGCCAGCAGTCCTGGAATCGAGCAGTACTTC.

The chain joins TRBV19 to TRBJ2-7, with a tentative D call TRBD2 (6 bases). With 10 bases removed from V and 2 bases from J, the gap between germline ends came to 18 bases. CDR1 is LNHDA and CDR2 is SQIVND in the germline V gene (reference sequence). This CDR3 comprises 14 residues. The CDR3 here is CATCPGSGPYEQYF. The CDR3 region has the DNA TGTGCCACCTGTCCCGGGAGCGGCCCCTACGAGCAGTACTTC.

This clonotype showed up just a few times. This chain connects TRBV6-5 to TRBJ2-1; D call uncertain. This CDR3 is 12 amino acids long. CDR1 and CDR2 (germline): MNHEY, SVGAGI. Trimming took 2 bases from V and 7 from J, leaving 6 bases between them. The CDR3 nucleotides read TGTGCCAGCAGTTACCCCTCTAATGAGCAGTTCTTC. It encodes CASSYPSNEQFF.

The chain employs TRBV20-1 and TRBJ2-7; 11 positions match TRBD1. The V and J ends lost 2 bases and 6 bases, in that order; junction bases with no gene match: 9. The length of the CDR3 is 15 residues. Germline CDR1 reads DFQATT; CDR2 reads SNEGSKA (reference sequence). CDR3 DNA sequence: TGCAGTGCTAGACCTCTTTCCGGGACAGGGGGCGAGCAGTACTTC. It codes for CSARPLSGTGGEQYF.

The rearrangement uses TRBV21-1 and TRBJ1-5; TRBD1 is the table's D call and was not checked against the DNA. TRBV21-1 is a recognized pseudogene. The CDR3 is 14 residues long. This CDR3 is CASPWDRAEQPQHF. The CDR3 DNA sequence: TGTGCCAGCCCCTGGGACAGGGCAGAGCAGCCCCAGCATTTT.

The CDR3 coding sequence is TGCAGCTTCCAAAGACTAGCAAGAAATGAGCAGTTCTTC. It translates to CSFQRLARNEQFF. This chain connects TRBV29-1 to TRBJ2-1; 7 nucleotides align to TRBD2. CDR1 and CDR2 (germline): SQVTM, ANQGSEA. This CDR3 is 13 amino acids long. Trimming took 8 bases from V and 7 from J; bases not matched to a gene: 11.

CDR3 bases: TGTGCCAGCAGCCCCATCTGGGGAGCTTACGAGCAGTACTTC. This sequence encodes CASSPIWGAYEQYF. This chain connects TRBV11-2 to TRBJ2-7, with a tentative D call TRBD2 (5 bases). Trimming shortened V by 5 bases and J by 4 bases, and 15 bases separated the two germline ends. CDR1 and CDR2 (germline): SGHAT, FQNNGV. The CDR3 extends over 14 amino acids. Complete variable domain (other parts from reference TRBV11-2 and TRBJ2-7): EAGVAQSPRYKIIEKRQSVAFWCNPISGHATLYWYQQILGQGPKLLIQFQNNGVVDDSQLPKDRFSAERLKGVDSTLKIQPAKLEDSAVYLCASSPIWGAYEQYFGPGTRLTVT.

DNA for the CDR3: TGTGCCAGCAGCTTAGGGGCAGGGGTATCCTACGAGCAGTACTTC. Its translation: CASSLGAGVSYEQYF. The V gene is TRBV7-9, the J gene TRBJ2-7; TRBD1 might be the D (6 bases). Trimming cost V 1 base and J 1 base, with 11 bases left between them. The germline V gene encodes CDR1 SEHNR and CDR2 FQNEAQ (reference sequence). The CDR3 contains 15 residues.

The CDR3 reads CASSRDSLRDEQFF. The CDR3 nucleotides read TGTGCCAGCAGCCGCGACAGCCTCCGGGATGAGCAGTTCTTC. The chain links TRBV7-9 to TRBJ2-1, with a possible D match to TRBD1 (5 bases). Germline assignment: CDR1 SEHNR and CDR2 FQNEAQ (reference sequence). This CDR3 has 14 residues. V was shortened by 5 bases and J by 8 bases, with 16 bases between the two germline ends.

The V call is TRBV30, the J call TRBJ1-1, with D unclear. The V end lost 0 bases, the J end lost 1 base, and 6 bases lay between the germline ends. From germline, CDR1 is GTSNPN and CDR2 SVGIG (reference sequence). The CDR3 covers 13 residues. The CDR3 region is CAWSVVENTEAFF. CDR3 nucleotide sequence: TGTGCCTGGAGTGTAGTGGAGAACACTGAAGCTTTCTTT. Full variable domain (rest looked up from reference TRBV30 and TRBJ1-1): SQTIHQWPATLVQPVGSPLSLECTVEGTSNPNLYWYRQAAGRGLQLLFYSVGIGQISSEVPQNLSASRPQDRQFILSSKKLLLSDSGFYLCAWSVVENTEAFFGQGTRLTVV.

V gene TRBV10-3 combines with J gene TRBJ2-1; TRBD2 agrees at 9 bases. This CDR3 is 17 amino acids long. The V and J ends lost 3 bases and 8 bases, in that order; junction bases with no gene match: 14. Germline CDR1 reads ENHRY; CDR2 reads SYGVKD. CDR3 sequence: CAISEGSSSGRFDEQFF. Written as DNA, the CDR3 is TGTGCCATCAGTGAAGGGAGTTCAAGCGGGAGGTTCGATGAGCAGTTCTTC.

The chain carries TRBV11-2 and TRBJ2-5; D remains unclear. Germline lookup yields CDR1 SGHAT and CDR2 FQNNGV. V lost 1 base to trimming and J lost 3 bases, with 3 bases between them. The CDR3 covers 12 residues. For the CDR3, the DNA is TGTGCCAGCAGCTTAGTAGAAGAGACCCAGTACTTC. The encoded protein is CASSLVEETQYF.

This clonotype was recorded a few times. The chain is built from TRBV6-2 or TRBV6-3 and TRBJ2-1, with 9 bases identical to TRBD2. The length of the CDR3 is 20 residues. The V segment lost 3 bases and the J segment 3 bases; nucleotides outside the gene matches: 18. The germline V gene has CDR1 MNHEY and CDR2 SVGEGT. The CDR3 protein is CASSYPSGGIRLADYNEQFF. In DNA form, the CDR3 reads TGTGCCAGCAGTTATCCGTCAGGGGGTATTCGACTAGCGGACTACAATGAGCAGTTCTTC.